This T cell receptor (beta chain) was sequenced during a study of blood T cell repertoires in COVID-19. Turning to the study itself: The United States, Italy and Spain supplied acute and convalescent COVID-19 samples. PBMCs, B-cell-depleted T cells, or T cells provided the cDNA or gDNA that made up the material.

The trim removed 2 bases at V and 5 bases at J, leaving 6 bases unmatched. Germline V gene data show CDR1 as SGHRS and CDR2 as YFSETQ. This CDR3 comprises 16 residues. Authors' analysis steps: Reference gene primers were amplified, and this amplification served to estimate nucleated cell counts. The repertoire was sequenced with immunoSEQ multiplex PCR; TCRdb's copy has only in-frame clones and lacks some. Clone size and V and J calls were adopted from that table, with D and trimming inferred from the DNA. The sample has around 200,000 clones, roughly nine tenths seen once. The sequence came from a man aged 65 to 85 with active or convalescent COVID-19. The chain couples TRBV5-1 to TRBJ2-2; 10 nucleotides align to TRBD1. Sequenced sample: peripheral blood. CDR3 region: CASSFPTGGLTGELFF. In DNA form, the CDR3 reads TGCGCCAGCAGCTTCCCGACAGGGGGCTTAACCGGGGAGCTGTTTTTT. Filled out from reference TRBV5-1 and TRBJ2-2, the complete variable domain reads KAGVTQTPRYLIKTRGQQVTLSCSPISGHRSVSWYQQTPGQGLQFLFEYFSETQRNKGNFPGRFSGRQFSNSRSEMNVSTLELGDSALYLCASSFPTGGLTGELFFGEGSRLTVL.